A selection of T cell receptor beta chains follows, all from one sample in a study of human T cells and chemical hapten exposure. TCRdb passed the RACE reads through MiXCR, listing each CDR3 protein once. This table holds about 160,000 distinct CDR3 sequences, about 30% found once. The sequencing used whole blood, collected in connection with sensitization to the hapten diphenylcyclopropenone (DPC). These receptors came from a woman aged 18 to 35 with alopecia areata. Some clones in this sample may be carry-over from other donors' samples. Each CDR3 is given without its conserved first and last residue. Each record gives: CDR3 protein, J gene, V gene.

CDR3: ASSTGQYNSPLH
J: TRBJ1-6
V: TRBV7-3

CDR3: ASSLTGTRTGNTIY
J: TRBJ1-3
V: TRBV5-1

CDR3: SARRPGQGAFGYT
J: TRBJ1-2
V: TRBV20-1

CDR3: ASKRDAPPF
J: TRBJ2-1
V: TRBV2

CDR3: SARRHNSNQPQH
J: TRBJ1-5
V: TRBV20-1

CDR3: ASRGIKDQPQH
J: TRBJ1-5
V: TRBV2

CDR3: ASSTGLAGGEDEQF
J: TRBJ2-1
V: TRBV5-1

CDR3: RAASGLQY
J: TRBJ2-3
V: TRBV20-1

CDR3: ANSSTARLKRSQY
J: TRBJ2-5
V: TRBV6-1

CDR3: SARRLAGYNEQF
J: TRBJ2-1
V: TRBV20-1

CDR3: ASSSRTSGGLKF
J: TRBJ2-1
V: TRBV2

CDR3: ASLQDGKGGYT
J: TRBJ1-2
V: TRBV5-6

CDR3: AWSAPVVGNSPLH
J: TRBJ1-6
V: TRBV30

CDR3: ATSEAGGHYGYT
J: TRBJ1-2
V: TRBV24-1

CDR3: ASSLGGGEGTEAF
J: TRBJ1-1
V: TRBV5-1

CDR3: ASSQDVRDSAAF
J: TRBJ1-1
V: TRBV4-3

CDR3: ASSQEETPDTQY
J: TRBJ2-3
V: TRBV4-1

CDR3: ASSIVGGGPTDTQY
J: TRBJ2-3
V: TRBV5-1

CDR3: ASSQGRTGLLYRANVLT
J: TRBJ2-6
V: TRBV12-3/TRBV12-4

CDR3: ASSSDNYGYT
J: TRBJ1-2
V: TRBV6-2/TRBV6-3

CDR3: ASSQGPGFNEKLF
J: TRBJ1-4
V: TRBV4-3

CDR3: ASSLPSGRYEQY
J: TRBJ2-7
V: TRBV5-1

CDR3: ASSLAPDARSDTQY
J: TRBJ2-3
V: TRBV5-1

CDR3: SVEAGYSYNEQF
J: TRBJ2-1
V: TRBV29-1

CDR3: ASSLDSFQETQY
J: TRBJ2-5
V: TRBV7-2